This T cell receptor (beta chain) was profiled in a study of blood T cell repertoires in COVID-19. Study-level background: Some COVID-19 samples were acute and others convalescent; all came from the United States, Italy and Spain. From T cells, B-cell-depleted T cells, or PBMCs came the material, which was cDNA or gDNA.

As concerns this clone: The junction does not match germline at one end; this may be a read error.

In the original workflow: Estimation of nucleated cell counts relied on the amplification of reference gene primers. Measured with immunoSEQ multiplex PCR; TCRdb has only the in-frame clones, and not every one. V, J and clone size derive from that table, while D and trimming were established from the DNA sequence. In the table there are roughly 180,000 clones, 82% of which are singletons. The CDR3 consists of 18 residues. Germline lookup yields CDR1 SGHAT and CDR2 FQNNGV. The genes are TRBV11-2 and TRBJ2-1; possible D gene TRBD1, 5 bases. The source of this sequence is a woman older than 75 with active or convalescent COVID-19. The sequencing input was peripheral blood. The CDR3 here is CANSLGQPAFINYNEQFF. The CDR3 nucleotides are TGTGCCAACAGCTTGGGGCAACCCGCATTCATTAACTACAATGAGCAGTTCTTC.